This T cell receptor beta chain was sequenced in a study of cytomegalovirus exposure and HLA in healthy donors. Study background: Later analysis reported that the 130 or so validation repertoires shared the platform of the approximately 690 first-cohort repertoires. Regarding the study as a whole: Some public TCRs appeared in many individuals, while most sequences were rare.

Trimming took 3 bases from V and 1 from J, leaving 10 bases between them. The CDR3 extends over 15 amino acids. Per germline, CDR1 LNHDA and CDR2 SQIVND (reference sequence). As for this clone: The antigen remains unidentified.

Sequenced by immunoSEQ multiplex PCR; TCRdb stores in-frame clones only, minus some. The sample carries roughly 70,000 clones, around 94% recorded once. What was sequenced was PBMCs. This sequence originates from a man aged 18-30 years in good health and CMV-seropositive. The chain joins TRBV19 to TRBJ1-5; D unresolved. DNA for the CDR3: TGTGCCAGTAGTATGCGGGAATCCAGCAATCAGCCCCAGCATTTT. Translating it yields CASSMRESSNQPQHF.